The rows below give T cell receptor beta chains drawn from one sample of a study of regulatory T cells in long-lasting Graves disease. TCRdb used MiXCR to reprocess the multiplex PCR reads, holding one entry per CDR3 protein. This table holds roughly 490,000 distinct CDR3 sequences, 22% found once. The sample here was peripheral blood mononuclear cells (PBMCs), taken when the disease was refractory, from a patient treated with antithyroid drugs. These receptors all come from a female donor with Graves disease. CDR3s include the opening cysteine and the closing phenylalanine or tryptophan. The D gene is left open where the match is weak. Not all rows give a size; the values are once, few, many and, for expanded clones, a class.

J: TRBJ1-2; V: TRBV20-1; size: few; D: TRBD1; DNA: TGCAGTGCTCGAGGGACAGGCTTTGGCTATGGCTACACCTTC; CDR3: CSARGTGFGYGYTF
J: TRBJ1-4; V: TRBV28; size: many; D: .; DNA: TGTGCCAGCAGCTCAGGGTTGGAAAAACTGTTTTTT; CDR3: CASSSGLEKLFF
J: TRBJ1-5; V: TRBV12-3/TRBV12-4; size: many; D: TRBD1; DNA: TGTGCCAGCAGTCGGGACAGGTCAAATCAGCCCCAGCATTTT; CDR3: CASSRDRSNQPQHF
J: TRBJ1-1; V: TRBV4-1; size: few; D: .; DNA: TGCGCCAGCAGCCAAGGAGCAGGGCAGAACACTGAAGCTTTCTTT; CDR3: CASSQGAGQNTEAFF
J: TRBJ2-3; V: TRBV7-3; size: .; D: .; DNA: TGTGCCAGCAGCAGGGGGACTTCAGATACGCAGTATTTT; CDR3: CASSRGTSDTQYF
J: TRBJ1-5; V: TRBV20-1; size: .; D: TRBD1; DNA: TGCAGTGCTAGCCGGACAGGGACCAGCAATCAGCCCCAGCATTTT; CDR3: CSASRTGTSNQPQHF
J: TRBJ2-7; V: TRBV20-1; size: many; D: TRBD1; DNA: TGCAGTGCTAGACAGGGGGAGAATCAATACGAGCAGTACTTC; CDR3: CSARQGENQYEQYF
J: TRBJ2-7; V: TRBV5-6; size: .; D: .; DNA: TGTGCCAGCAGCTTGGGGTCACCGGGACTGAAGTCCTACGAGCAGTACTTC; CDR3: CASSLGSPGLKSYEQYF
J: TRBJ1-5; V: TRBV12-3/TRBV12-4; size: .; D: .; DNA: TGTGCCAGCAGAGGCCTTCGGGGCCAGCCCCAGCATTTT; CDR3: CASRGLRGQPQHF
J: TRBJ1-2; V: TRBV30; size: .; D: .; DNA: TGTGCCTGGAGACATACTAACTATGGCTACACCTTC; CDR3: CAWRHTNYGYTF
J: TRBJ1-4; V: TRBV11-2; size: few; D: .; DNA: TGTGCCAGCAGCTTGCCAGGGCCTATGGAAAAACTGTTTTTT; CDR3: CASSLPGPMEKLFF
J: TRBJ2-3; V: TRBV7-9; size: .; D: .; DNA: TGTGCCAGCAGCTTTGCGGCCGGAGGGGATACGCAGTATTTT; CDR3: CASSFAAGGDTQYF
J: TRBJ1-5; V: TRBV2; size: many; D: .; DNA: TGTGCCAGCAGTGAAAACGCAGGGTTTCAGCCCCAGCATTTT; CDR3: CASSENAGFQPQHF
J: TRBJ2-5; V: TRBV12-3/TRBV12-4; size: many; D: .; DNA: TGTGCCAGCAGCCAACAGGGTACGCTTGAGACCCAGTACTTC; CDR3: CASSQQGTLETQYF
J: TRBJ2-2; V: TRBV12-3/TRBV12-4; size: many; D: TRBD1; DNA: TGTGCCAGCACCTTCGGGACAGGGGTATTCGCGAACACCGGGGAGCTGTTTTTT; CDR3: CASTFGTGVFANTGELFF
J: TRBJ1-2; V: TRBV30; size: few; D: TRBD1; DNA: TGTGCCTGGAGCCTCGGGGACAGAGGCTATGGCTACACCTTC; CDR3: CAWSLGDRGYGYTF
J: TRBJ2-5; V: TRBV10-2; size: many; D: TRBD2; DNA: TGCGCCAGCAGGGTGGCGGGGGGACCTCCGGTGGAGACCCAGTACTTC; CDR3: CASRVAGGPPVETQYF
J: TRBJ2-5; V: TRBV6-1; size: .; D: TRBD2; DNA: TGTGCCAGCAGACCACTAGCGGGAGTAGGTCAAGAGACCCAGTACTTC; CDR3: CASRPLAGVGQETQYF
J: TRBJ2-1; V: TRBV7-2; size: once; D: TRBD2; DNA: TGTGCCAGCAGCTTAGTTGGGACTAGCGGGGGGGCTGAGAATGAGCAGTTCTTC; CDR3: CASSLVGTSGGAENEQFF
J: TRBJ1-2; V: TRBV9; size: many; D: .; DNA: TGTGCCAGCAGCGCCCTAGATGGCTACACCTTC; CDR3: CASSALDGYTF
J: TRBJ2-5; V: TRBV5-1; size: .; D: .; DNA: TGCGCCAGCAGCGATAGGACAGCTCAAGAGACCCAGTACTTC; CDR3: CASSDRTAQETQYF
J: TRBJ1-1; V: TRBV2; size: many; D: .; DNA: TGTGCCAGCACCGGAGTGGGGATGGAAAACACTGAAGCTTTCTTT; CDR3: CASTGVGMENTEAFF
J: TRBJ1-2; V: TRBV6-5; size: once; D: .; DNA: TGTGCCAGCAGTTACGCAGGCCGCGACTTTTTCACCTTC; CDR3: CASSYAGRDFFTF
J: TRBJ1-1; V: TRBV10-3; size: .; D: .; DNA: TGTGCCATCCAAAGGATCTCTAACACTGAAGCTTTCTTT; CDR3: CAIQRISNTEAFF
J: TRBJ1-1; V: TRBV29-1; size: .; D: TRBD1; DNA: TGCAGCGCCGGGACAGCTAACCTGGAAGCTTTCTTT; CDR3: CSAGTANLEAFF
J: TRBJ2-7; V: TRBV13; size: many; D: .; DNA: TGTGCCAGCAGCGAGGGTAGCGCTTACTACGAGCAGTACTTC; CDR3: CASSEGSAYYEQYF
J: TRBJ1-1; V: TRBV29-1; size: few; D: .; DNA: TGCAGCGTTCAGGTCCCCGAAGCTTTCTTT; CDR3: CSVQVPEAFF
J: TRBJ1-1; V: TRBV2; size: many; D: .; DNA: TGTGCCAGCAGTGGCGAGACAAGCAACACTGAAGCTTTCTTT; CDR3: CASSGETSNTEAFF
J: TRBJ2-3; V: TRBV9; size: .; D: TRBD1; DNA: TGTGCCAGCAGCACTTCAGGGGGCAATTTCGGTACGCAGTATTTT; CDR3: CASSTSGGNFGTQYF
J: TRBJ2-7; V: TRBV6-4; size: many; D: .; DNA: TGTGCCAGCAGTTCATCAGCCCGGGTCTCCTACGAGCAGTACTTC; CDR3: CASSSSARVSYEQYF
J: TRBJ2-2; V: TRBV7-2; size: .; D: TRBD2; DNA: TGTGCCAGCAGCTGGACTAGCGGGAGGAACACCGGGGAGCTGTTTTTT; CDR3: CASSWTSGRNTGELFF
J: TRBJ2-7; V: TRBV7-2; size: few; D: TRBD1; DNA: TGTGCCAGCAGCACGAGGGACAGGCAGAGAGAGCAGTACTTC; CDR3: CASSTRDRQREQYF
J: TRBJ2-1; V: TRBV7-9; size: few; D: .; DNA: TGTGCCAGCAGCTTTGGCAAACACAACGTTGATGAGCAGTTCTTC; CDR3: CASSFGKHNVDEQFF
J: TRBJ2-2; V: TRBV19; size: .; D: .; DNA: TGTGCCGTTACACAGGAGAACACCGGGGAGCTGTTTTTT; CDR3: CAVTQENTGELFF
J: TRBJ1-1; V: TRBV6-1; size: .; D: TRBD1; DNA: TGTGCCAGCAGTATCCCGGGACAGGGAAACACTGAAGCTTTCTTT; CDR3: CASSIPGQGNTEAFF
J: TRBJ2-7; V: TRBV7-2; size: many; D: .; DNA: TGTGCCAGCAGCTTAGCGCTTAGCTCCTACGAGCAGTACTTC; CDR3: CASSLALSSYEQYF
J: TRBJ2-5; V: TRBV28; size: many; D: .; DNA: TGTGCCAGCAGGACTCCCGGGGCGGCCTGGGAGACCCAGTACTTC; CDR3: CASRTPGAAWETQYF
J: TRBJ2-3; V: TRBV2; size: .; D: .; DNA: TGTGCCAGCACTGGACAGTTCTCTGGCACAGATACGCAGTATTTT; CDR3: CASTGQFSGTDTQYF
J: TRBJ2-5; V: TRBV28; size: many; D: .; DNA: TGTGCCAGCAGTTTAAAGGGGAGGTGGCAAGAGACCCAGTACTTC; CDR3: CASSLKGRWQETQYF
J: TRBJ2-3; V: TRBV2; size: few; D: .; DNA: TGTGCCAGCAGTGAGCGGTACCCCACAGATACGCAGTATTTT; CDR3: CASSERYPTDTQYF
J: TRBJ1-3; V: TRBV9; size: .; D: .; DNA: TGTGCCAGCAGCGTAGGGTCAGCCGTCTCTGGAAACACCATATATTTT; CDR3: CASSVGSAVSGNTIYF
J: TRBJ2-5; V: TRBV20-1; size: many; D: .; DNA: TGCAGTGCTAAGGGGCTTGGACGAGCACAAGAGACCCAGTACTTC; CDR3: CSAKGLGRAQETQYF
J: TRBJ2-5; V: TRBV12-3/TRBV12-4; size: many; D: TRBD2; DNA: TGTGCCAGCAGTTCCACGGCTAGCGGGGGACAAGAGACCCAGTACTTC; CDR3: CASSSTASGGQETQYF
J: TRBJ2-7; V: TRBV9; size: .; D: .; DNA: TGTGCCAGCGGCTTAAGGCCGGTCCCCTACGAGCAGTACTTC; CDR3: CASGLRPVPYEQYF
J: TRBJ1-6; V: TRBV6-2/TRBV6-3; size: .; D: .; DNA: TGTGCCAGCAGTCGTGGCCGTTTGCGTTCACCCCTCCACTTT; CDR3: CASSRGRLRSPLHF
J: TRBJ2-7; V: TRBV11-2; size: many; D: .; DNA: TGTGCCAGCAGCTTGAACGGGGCCTACGAGCAGTACTTC; CDR3: CASSLNGAYEQYF
J: TRBJ2-2; V: TRBV12-3/TRBV12-4; size: few; D: .; DNA: TGTGCCAGCAGTAAACCTGGACTTAACACCGGGGAGCTGTTTTTT; CDR3: CASSKPGLNTGELFF